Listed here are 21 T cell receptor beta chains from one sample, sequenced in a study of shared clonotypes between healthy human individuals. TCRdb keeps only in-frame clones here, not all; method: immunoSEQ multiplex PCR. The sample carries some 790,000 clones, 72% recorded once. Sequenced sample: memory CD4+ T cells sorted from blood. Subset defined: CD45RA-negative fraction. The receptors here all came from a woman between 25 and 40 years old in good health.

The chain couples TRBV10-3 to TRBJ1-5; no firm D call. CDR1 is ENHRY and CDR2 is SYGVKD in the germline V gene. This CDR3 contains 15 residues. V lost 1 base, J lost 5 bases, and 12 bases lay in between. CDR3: CAISEFRESYQPQHF. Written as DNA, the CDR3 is TGTGCCATCAGTGAGTTTCGGGAAAGTTATCAGCCCCAGCATTTT.

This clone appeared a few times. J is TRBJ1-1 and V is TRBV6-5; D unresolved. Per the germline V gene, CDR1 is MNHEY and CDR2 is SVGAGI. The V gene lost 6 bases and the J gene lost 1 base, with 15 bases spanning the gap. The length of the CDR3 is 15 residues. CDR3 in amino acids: CASRLVSGPNTEAFF. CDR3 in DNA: TGTGCCAGCAGATTGGTAAGCGGGCCGAACACTGAAGCTTTCTTT.

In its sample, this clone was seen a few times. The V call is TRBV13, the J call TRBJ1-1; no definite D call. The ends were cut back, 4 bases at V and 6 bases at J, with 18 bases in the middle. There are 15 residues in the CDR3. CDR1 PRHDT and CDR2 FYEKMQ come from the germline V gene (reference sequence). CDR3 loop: CASSSPVGSGSEAFF. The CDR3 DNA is TGTGCCAGCAGCTCCCCGGTCGGGTCAGGATCTGAAGCTTTCTTT.

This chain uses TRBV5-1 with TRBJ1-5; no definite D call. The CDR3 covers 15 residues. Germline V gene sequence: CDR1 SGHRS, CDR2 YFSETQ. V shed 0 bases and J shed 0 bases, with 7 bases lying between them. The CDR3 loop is CASSLGRGSNQPQHF. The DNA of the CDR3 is TGCGCCAGCAGCTTGGGAAGAGGTAGCAATCAGCCCCAGCATTTT. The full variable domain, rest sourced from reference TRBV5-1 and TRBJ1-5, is KAGVTQTPRYLIKTRGQQVTLSCSPISGHRSVSWYQQTPGQGLQFLFEYFSETQRNKGNFPGRFSGRQFSNSRSEMNVSTLELGDSALYLCASSLGRGSNQPQHFGDGTRLSIL.

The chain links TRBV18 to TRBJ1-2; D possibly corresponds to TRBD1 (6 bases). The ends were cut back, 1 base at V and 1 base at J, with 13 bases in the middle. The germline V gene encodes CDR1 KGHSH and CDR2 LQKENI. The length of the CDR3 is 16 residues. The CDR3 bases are TGTGCCAGCTCACCACGCACCGGGACAAGTAACTATGGCTACACCTTC. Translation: CASSPRTGTSNYGYTF.

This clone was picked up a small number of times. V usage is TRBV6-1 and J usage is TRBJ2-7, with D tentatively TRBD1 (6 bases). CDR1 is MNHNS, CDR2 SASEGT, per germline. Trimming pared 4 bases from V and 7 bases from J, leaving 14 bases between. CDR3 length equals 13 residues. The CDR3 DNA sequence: TGTGCCAGCAGTGCTTCACAGGGTTGGGAGCAGTACTTC. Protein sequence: CASSASQGWEQYF.

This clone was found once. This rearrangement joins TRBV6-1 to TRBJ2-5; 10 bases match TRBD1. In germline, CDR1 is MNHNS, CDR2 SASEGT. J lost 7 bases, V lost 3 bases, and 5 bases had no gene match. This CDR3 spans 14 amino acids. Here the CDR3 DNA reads TGTGCCAGCAGTGAGACAGGGGGCGATGGGACCCAGTACTTC. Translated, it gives CASSETGGDGTQYF.

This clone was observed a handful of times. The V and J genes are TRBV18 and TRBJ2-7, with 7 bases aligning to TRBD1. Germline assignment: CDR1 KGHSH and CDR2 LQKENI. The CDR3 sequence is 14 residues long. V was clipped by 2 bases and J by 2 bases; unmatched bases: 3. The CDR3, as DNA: TGTGCCAGCTCACCAATACAGGGGACCTACGAGCAGTACTTC. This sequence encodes CASSPIQGTYEQYF.

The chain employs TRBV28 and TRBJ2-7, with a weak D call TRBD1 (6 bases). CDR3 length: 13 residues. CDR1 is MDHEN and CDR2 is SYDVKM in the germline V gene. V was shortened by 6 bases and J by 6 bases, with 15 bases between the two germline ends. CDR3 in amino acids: CASRRIQGSEQYF. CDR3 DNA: TGTGCCAGCAGACGTATACAGGGATCCGAGCAGTACTTC.

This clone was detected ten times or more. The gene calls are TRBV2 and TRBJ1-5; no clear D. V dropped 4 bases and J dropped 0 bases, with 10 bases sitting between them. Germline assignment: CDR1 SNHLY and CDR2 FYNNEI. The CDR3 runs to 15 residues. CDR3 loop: CASSVLGYSNQPQHF. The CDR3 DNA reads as TGTGCCAGCAGTGTACTGGGATATAGCAATCAGCCCCAGCATTTT.

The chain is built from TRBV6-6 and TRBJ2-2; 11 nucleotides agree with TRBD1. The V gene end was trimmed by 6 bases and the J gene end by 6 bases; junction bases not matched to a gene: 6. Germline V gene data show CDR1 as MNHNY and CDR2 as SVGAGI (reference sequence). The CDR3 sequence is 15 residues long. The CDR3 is CASRSKDRGPGELFF. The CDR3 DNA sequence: TGTGCCAGCAGAAGCAAGGACAGGGGGCCCGGGGAGCTGTTTTTT.

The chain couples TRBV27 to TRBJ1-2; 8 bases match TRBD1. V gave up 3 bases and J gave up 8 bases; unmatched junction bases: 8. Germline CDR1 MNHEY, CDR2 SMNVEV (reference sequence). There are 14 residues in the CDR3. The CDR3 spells CASSFHGTGAGYTF. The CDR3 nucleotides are TGTGCCAGCAGTTTCCACGGGACAGGCGCCGGCTACACCTTC.

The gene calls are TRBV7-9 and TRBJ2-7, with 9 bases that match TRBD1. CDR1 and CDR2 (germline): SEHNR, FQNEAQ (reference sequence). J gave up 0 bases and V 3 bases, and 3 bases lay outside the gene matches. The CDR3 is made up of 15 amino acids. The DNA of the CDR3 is TGTGCCAGCAGCTTGCAGACAGGGGGCTCCTACGAGCAGTACTTC. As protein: CASSLQTGGSYEQYF.

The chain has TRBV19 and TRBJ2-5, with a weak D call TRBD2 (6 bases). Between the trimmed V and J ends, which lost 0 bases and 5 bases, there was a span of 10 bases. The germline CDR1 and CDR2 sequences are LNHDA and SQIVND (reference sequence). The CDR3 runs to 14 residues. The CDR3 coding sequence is TGTGCCAGTAGTATAGAAGCGGGTCGCGAGACCCAGTACTTC. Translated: CASSIEAGRETQYF.

The CDR3 here is CASSSSGTPNTGELFF. CDR3 DNA: TGCGCCAGCAGCTCCTCGGGGACGCCGAACACCGGGGAGCTGTTTTTT. V is TRBV5-1 and J is TRBJ2-2; D might be TRBD1 or TRBD2, each matching 5 bases. Deletions cut 3 bases from V and 0 bases from J, with 12 bases between. This CDR3 is 16 amino acids long. Per germline, CDR1 SGHRS and CDR2 YFSETQ.

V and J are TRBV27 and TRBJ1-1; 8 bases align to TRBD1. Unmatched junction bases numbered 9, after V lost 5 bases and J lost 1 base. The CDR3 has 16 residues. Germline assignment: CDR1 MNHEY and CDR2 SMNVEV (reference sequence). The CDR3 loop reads CASSLRQGRGNTEAFF. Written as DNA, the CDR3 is TGTGCCAGCAGTCTTCGACAGGGGCGGGGGAACACTGAAGCTTTCTTT.

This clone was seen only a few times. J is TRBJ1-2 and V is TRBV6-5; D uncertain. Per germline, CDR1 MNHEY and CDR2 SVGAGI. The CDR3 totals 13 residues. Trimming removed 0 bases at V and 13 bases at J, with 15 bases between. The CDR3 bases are TGTGCCAGCAGTTACTCGATAGCACGGCTGGCCACCTTC. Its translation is CASSYSIARLATF.

CDR3 sequence (DNA): TGTGCCAGCAGCTGGAAGGACTTTACCTACGAGCAGTACTTC. Encoded protein: CASSWKDFTYEQYF. The V call is TRBV7-9, the J call TRBJ2-7; D perhaps matches TRBD2 (5 bases). Germline-derived CDR1 and CDR2 are SEHNR and FQNEAQ (reference sequence). The length of the CDR3 is 14 residues. The ends were cut back, 4 bases at V and 2 bases at J, with 12 bases in the middle.

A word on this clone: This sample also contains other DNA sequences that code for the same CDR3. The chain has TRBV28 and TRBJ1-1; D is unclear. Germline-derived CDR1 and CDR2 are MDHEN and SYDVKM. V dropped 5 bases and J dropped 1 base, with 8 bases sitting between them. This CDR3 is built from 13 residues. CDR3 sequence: CASSPPANTEAFF. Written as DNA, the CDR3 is TGTGCCAGCAGTCCCCCTGCGAACACTGAAGCTTTCTTT.

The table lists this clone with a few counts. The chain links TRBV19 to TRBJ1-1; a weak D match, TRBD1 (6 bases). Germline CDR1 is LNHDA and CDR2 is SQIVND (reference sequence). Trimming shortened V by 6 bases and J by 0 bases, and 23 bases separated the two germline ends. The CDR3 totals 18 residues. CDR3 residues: CASSVRLGADQLNTEAFF. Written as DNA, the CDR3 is TGTGCCAGTAGCGTCCGGCTGGGGGCAGACCAGCTGAACACTGAAGCTTTCTTT.

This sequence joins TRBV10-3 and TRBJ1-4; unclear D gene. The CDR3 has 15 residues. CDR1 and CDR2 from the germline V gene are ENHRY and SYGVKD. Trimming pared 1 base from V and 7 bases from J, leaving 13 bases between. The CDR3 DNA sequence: TGTGCCATCAGTGAGTACCCCACCGTGACTGAAAAACTGTTTTTT. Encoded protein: CAISEYPTVTEKLFF.